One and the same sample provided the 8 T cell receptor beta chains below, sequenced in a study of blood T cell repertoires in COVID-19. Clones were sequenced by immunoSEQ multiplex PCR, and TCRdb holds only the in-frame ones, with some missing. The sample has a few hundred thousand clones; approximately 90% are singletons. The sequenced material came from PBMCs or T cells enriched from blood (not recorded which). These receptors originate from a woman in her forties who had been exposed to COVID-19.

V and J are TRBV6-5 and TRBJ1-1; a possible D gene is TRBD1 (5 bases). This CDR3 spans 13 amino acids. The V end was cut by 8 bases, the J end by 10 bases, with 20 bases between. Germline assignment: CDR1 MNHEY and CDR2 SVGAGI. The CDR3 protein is CASRQGIGYGAFF. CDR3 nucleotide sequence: TGTGCCAGCCGTCAGGGAATTGGTTATGGAGCTTTCTTT.

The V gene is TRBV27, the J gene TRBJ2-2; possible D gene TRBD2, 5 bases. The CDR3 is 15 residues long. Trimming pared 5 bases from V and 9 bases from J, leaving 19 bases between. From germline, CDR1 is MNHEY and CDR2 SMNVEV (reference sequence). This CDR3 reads CASSPPGYAGRELFF. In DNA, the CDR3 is TGTGCCAGCAGTCCTCCGGGGTACGCGGGCCGGGAGCTGTTTTTT.

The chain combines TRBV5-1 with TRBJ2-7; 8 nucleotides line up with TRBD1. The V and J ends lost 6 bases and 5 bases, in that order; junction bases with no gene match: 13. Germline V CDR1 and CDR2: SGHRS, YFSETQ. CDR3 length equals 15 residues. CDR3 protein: CASKRSGTGVDEQYF. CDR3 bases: TGCGCCAGCAAAAGATCCGGGACAGGTGTCGACGAGCAGTACTTC.

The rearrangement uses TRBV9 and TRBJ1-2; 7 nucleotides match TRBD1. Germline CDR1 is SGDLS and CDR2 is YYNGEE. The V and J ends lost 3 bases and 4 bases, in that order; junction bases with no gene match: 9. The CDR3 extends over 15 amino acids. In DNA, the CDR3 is TGTGCCAGCAGCGCAAGACCGAACAGGGGCTATGGCTACACCTTC. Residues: CASSARPNRGYGYTF.

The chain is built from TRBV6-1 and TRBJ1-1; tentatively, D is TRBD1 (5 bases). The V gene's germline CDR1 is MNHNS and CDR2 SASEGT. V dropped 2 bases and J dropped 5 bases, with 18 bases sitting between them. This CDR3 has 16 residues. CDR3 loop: CASSEFTGVRVTEAFF. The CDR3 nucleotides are TGTGCCAGCAGTGAATTTACTGGGGTCAGGGTTACTGAAGCTTTCTTT.

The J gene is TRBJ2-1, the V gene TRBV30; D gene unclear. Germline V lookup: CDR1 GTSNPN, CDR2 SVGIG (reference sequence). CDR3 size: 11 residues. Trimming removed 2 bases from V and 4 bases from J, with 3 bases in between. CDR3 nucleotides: TGTGCCTGGAGTCCTTACAATGAGCAGTTCTTC. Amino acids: CAWSPYNEQFF.

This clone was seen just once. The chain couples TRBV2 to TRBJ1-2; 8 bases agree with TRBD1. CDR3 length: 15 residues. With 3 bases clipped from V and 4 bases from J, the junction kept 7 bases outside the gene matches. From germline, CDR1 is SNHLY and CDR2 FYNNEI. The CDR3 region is CASSEGTGLGYGYTF. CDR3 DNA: TGTGCCAGCAGTGAGGGGACAGGTCTGGGCTATGGCTACACCTTC. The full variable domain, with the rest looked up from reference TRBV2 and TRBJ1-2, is EPEVTQTPSHQVTQMGQEVILRCVPISNHLYFYWYRQILGQKVEFLVSFYNNEISEKSEIFDDQFSVERPDGSNFTLKIRSTKLEDSAMYFCASSEGTGLGYGYTFGSGTRLTVV.

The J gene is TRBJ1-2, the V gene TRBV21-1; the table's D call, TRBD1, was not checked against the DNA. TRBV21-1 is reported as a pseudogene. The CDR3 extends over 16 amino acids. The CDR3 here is CASSKPWGQSNYGYTF. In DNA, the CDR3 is TGTGCCAGCAGCAAACCCTGGGGACAGTCTAACTATGGCTACACCTTC.